The 27 T cell receptor beta chains presented below share a single source sample, sequenced in a study of cytomegalovirus exposure and HLA in healthy donors. The PCR ran on 60 Vbeta and 13 Jbeta primers. Repertoires were generated with immunoSEQ multiplex PCR, while TCRdb's copy carries only in-frame clones and drops some. The sample has about 180,000 clones, 76% seen once. The material sequenced was PBMCs. Receptors were obtained from a woman aged 25 to 39 in good health and CMV-seropositive.

The rearrangement links TRBV4-2 to TRBJ2-2; D is possibly TRBD1 (5 bases). Trimming stripped 0 bases from V and 6 bases from J, with 8 bases between. The CDR3 is made up of 14 amino acids. The germline CDR1 and CDR2 sequences are LGHNA and YNFKEQ. As DNA, the CDR3 is TGTGCCAGCAGCCAAGACAGGGTCCCCGGGGAGCTGTTTTTT. It is translated as CASSQDRVPGELFF.

The chain recombines TRBV5-1 with TRBJ1-1; 7 bases map to TRBD1. This CDR3 region has 17 residues. Germline loops: CDR1 SGHRS, CDR2 YFSETQ. Trimming took 0 bases from V and 3 from J; bases not matched to a gene: 11. The CDR3 nucleotides read TGCGCCAGCAGCTTGGCGACAGGGAAGGCCCGCTACACTGAAGCTTTCTTT. This encodes CASSLATGKARYTEAFF. Full variable domain (rest looked up from reference TRBV5-1 and TRBJ1-1): KAGVTQTPRYLIKTRGQQVTLSCSPISGHRSVSWYQQTPGQGLQFLFEYFSETQRNKGNFPGRFSGRQFSNSRSEMNVSTLELGDSALYLCASSLATGKARYTEAFFGQGTRLTVV.

V gene TRBV6-6 combines with J gene TRBJ1-6; TRBD1 agrees at 7 bases. Losses at the gene ends were 7 bases for V and 11 bases for J; bases not matched to a gene: 14. In germline, CDR1 is MNHNY, CDR2 SVGAGI (reference sequence). The CDR3 extends over 15 amino acids. CDR3 in amino acids: CASTKTGQQYPPLHF. In DNA form, the CDR3 reads TGTGCCAGCACAAAGACAGGGCAGCAATATCCACCCCTCCACTTT.

J is TRBJ1-5 and V is TRBV19; 7 bases agree with TRBD1. J lost 2 bases, V lost 1 base, and 5 bases had no gene match. This CDR3 is built from 16 residues. Germline CDR1 is LNHDA and CDR2 is SQIVND (reference sequence). The CDR3 spells CASSIVQGQGNQPQHF. The CDR3 nucleotides read TGTGCCAGTAGTATAGTTCAAGGACAGGGCAATCAGCCCCAGCATTTT. Variable domain in full (rest from reference TRBV19 and TRBJ1-5): DGGITQSPKYLFRKEGQNVTLSCEQNLNHDAMYWYRQDPGQGLRLIYYSQIVNDFQKGDIAEGYSVSREKKESFPLTVTSAQKNPTAFYLCASSIVQGQGNQPQHFGDGTRLSIL.

The chain links TRBV28 to TRBJ1-2; possible D gene TRBD1, 5 bases. The germline V gene has CDR1 MDHEN and CDR2 SYDVKM. The V end was cut by 5 bases, the J end by 8 bases, with 18 bases between. The CDR3 has 14 residues. CDR3 sequence reads: CASSLFVGGWGYTF. The CDR3 DNA is TGTGCCAGCAGTCTCTTTGTCGGGGGATGGGGCTACACCTTC.

The CDR3 DNA is TGTGCCAGCAGCCAAGTTCCGCGGGGGGCGCGGGATACGCAGTATTTT. It is translated as CASSQVPRGARDTQYF. The chain links TRBV4-2 to TRBJ2-3; 8 bases fit TRBD2. The CDR3 has 16 residues. V lost 1 base, J lost 6 bases, and 9 bases stayed unmatched. CDR1 is LGHNA and CDR2 is YNFKEQ in the germline V gene.

V gene TRBV11-2 combines with J gene TRBJ2-5, with a possible D match to TRBD2 (6 bases). In germline, CDR1 is SGHAT, CDR2 FQNNGV. V lost 5 bases and J 4 bases, leaving 14 bases between the germline ends. The CDR3 sequence is 14 residues long. The CDR3 sequence: CASSALGGRETQYF. DNA of the CDR3: TGTGCCAGCAGCGCCCTGGGGGGACGAGAGACCCAGTACTTC.

The CDR3 sequence: CASSVEVTGVSGYTF. The CDR3 DNA reads as TGTGCCAGCAGCGTAGAAGTGACAGGGGTGAGTGGCTACACCTTC. The genes are TRBV9 and TRBJ1-2; 8 bases map to TRBD1. The CDR3 has 15 amino acids. Trimming cost V 0 bases and J 7 bases; bases outside gene matches: 8. Looked up from germline, CDR1 is SGDLS and CDR2 is YYNGEE. Drawing the rest from reference TRBV9 and TRBJ1-2, the complete variable domain is DSGVTQTPKHLITATGQRVTLRCSPRSGDLSVYWYQQSLDQGLQFLIQYYNGEERAKGNILERFSAQQFPDLHSELNLSSLELGDSALYFCASSVEVTGVSGYTFGSGTRLTVV.

The chain is built from TRBV30 and TRBJ1-2; D is perhaps TRBD1 (6 bases). V lost 2 bases, J lost 4 bases, and 11 bases lay in between. Germline lookup yields CDR1 GTSNPN and CDR2 SVGIG (reference sequence). The CDR3 has 13 amino acids. The CDR3 protein is CAWSSGQIYGYTF. The DNA of the CDR3 is TGTGCCTGGAGTTCCGGACAGATCTATGGCTACACCTTC.

The CDR3 sequence is CASSFGSTGWNEQFF. As DNA, the CDR3 is TGCGCCAGCAGCTTCGGCTCCACAGGGTGGAATGAGCAGTTCTTC. The chain is built from TRBV5-1 and TRBJ2-1; TRBD1 is a possible D gene (6 bases). Looked up from germline, CDR1 is SGHRS and CDR2 is YFSETQ. Trimming left V 2 bases short and J 7 bases short, with 16 bases between. This CDR3 contains 15 residues.

The chain couples TRBV12-5 to TRBJ2-2; TRBD2 might be the D (5 bases). CDR1 is LGHNT and CDR2 is FRNRAP in the germline V gene. The ends were cut back, 0 bases at V and 0 bases at J, with 17 bases in the middle. This CDR3 contains 19 residues. CDR3 sequence reads: CASGLVLSGETPNTGELFF. CDR3 sequence (DNA): TGTGCTAGTGGTTTGGTACTGAGTGGGGAGACCCCGAACACCGGGGAGCTGTTTTTT.

V and J are TRBV30 and TRBJ1-2, with D perhaps matching TRBD1 (6 bases). CDR1 GTSNPN and CDR2 SVGIG come from the germline V gene (reference sequence). V was cut by 4 bases and J by 8 bases, with 17 bases left in between. The CDR3 sequence is 13 residues long. The CDR3 DNA reads as TGTGCCTGGAACACATACAGGGCTGAGGGCTACACCTTC. It yields the protein CAWNTYRAEGYTF.

This chain links TRBV30 with TRBJ2-5; D might be TRBD2 (5 bases). The germline gives CDR1 GTSNPN, CDR2 SVGIG (reference sequence). V lost 0 bases, J lost 0 bases, and 14 bases lay in between. The CDR3 loop spans 16 amino acids. The CDR3 bases are TGTGCCTGGAGTGTTTGGGAGAATATGTACCAAGAGACCCAGTACTTC. It codes for CAWSVWENMYQETQYF. The entire variable domain, with the rest obtained from reference TRBV30 and TRBJ2-5, is as follows: SQTIHQWPATLVQPVGSPLSLECTVEGTSNPNLYWYRQAAGRGLQLLFYSVGIGQISSEVPQNLSASRPQDRQFILSSKKLLLSDSGFYLCAWSVWENMYQETQYFGPGTRLLVL.

This chain connects TRBV19 to TRBJ2-1; the D is unclear. Trimming removed 6 bases from V and 6 bases from J, with 15 bases in between. Germline V gene data show CDR1 as LNHDA and CDR2 as SQIVND (reference sequence). The CDR3 has 14 residues. The CDR3 spells CASSTSDFVNEQFF. The CDR3 DNA reads TGTGCCAGTAGCACGTCTGACTTCGTCAATGAGCAGTTCTTC.

The chain carries TRBV6-5 and TRBJ2-1; a possible D gene is TRBD2 (7 bases). V was shortened by 2 bases and J by 0 bases, with 8 bases between the two germline ends. Looked up from germline, CDR1 is MNHEY and CDR2 is SVGAGI. The CDR3 loop spans 15 amino acids. The CDR3 DNA reads TGTGCCAGCAGTTACCGGGGGGCCTCCTACAATGAGCAGTTCTTC. It encodes CASSYRGASYNEQFF.

The chain couples TRBV7-2 to TRBJ2-5, with TRBD1 matching over 11 bases. The ends lost 4 bases at V and 5 bases at J; junction bases unmatched: 9. The CDR3 sequence is 16 residues long. The germline CDR1 and CDR2 sequences are SGHTA and FQGNSA. CDR3 sequence: CASSWAGQGAVETQYF. The CDR3 DNA sequence: TGTGCCAGCAGCTGGGCCGGACAGGGGGCAGTTGAGACCCAGTACTTC.

The chain uses TRBV5-1 and TRBJ2-1, with TRBD1 identical over 10 bases. J lost 7 bases, V lost 4 bases, and 8 bases had no gene match. Germline V lookup: CDR1 SGHRS, CDR2 YFSETQ. This CDR3 contains 15 residues. The CDR3 spells CASSPTTGGRNEQFF. In DNA form, the CDR3 reads TGCGCCAGCAGCCCGACGACAGGGGGCCGAAATGAGCAGTTCTTC.

Only a few counts were recorded for this clone. The chain is built from TRBV12-5 and TRBJ2-5; possible D gene TRBD2, 6 bases. With 6 bases removed from V and 4 bases from J, the gap between germline ends came to 12 bases. The CDR3 extends over 13 amino acids. The germline V gene encodes CDR1 LGHNT and CDR2 FRNRAP. CDR3 DNA: TGTGCTAGTGGACCCGGAGCGGGAGAGACCCAGTACTTC. Translated: CASGPGAGETQYF.

This chain connects TRBV11-3 to TRBJ2-3, with 8 bases identical to TRBD2. The V segment lost 5 bases and the J segment 2 bases; nucleotides outside the gene matches: 6. The CDR3 sequence is 15 residues long. Looked up from germline, CDR1 is SGHNT and CDR2 is YENEEA. CDR3 in amino acids: CASSRGLGATDTQYF. CDR3 coding DNA: TGTGCCAGCAGCAGGGGACTAGGAGCCACAGATACGCAGTATTTT. Full variable domain (outside the CDR3, taken from reference TRBV11-3 and TRBJ2-3): EAGVVQSPRYKIIEKKQPVAFWCNPISGHNTLYWYLQNLGQGPELLIRYENEEAVDDSQLPKDRFSAERLKGVDSTLKIQPAELGDSAVYLCASSRGLGATDTQYFGPGTRLTVL.

This clone was seen a single time. The chain combines TRBV20-1 with TRBJ2-3, with D uncertain. The CDR3 runs to 11 residues. The V and J ends lost 7 bases and 2 bases respectively, with 7 bases between them. In germline, CDR1 is DFQATT, CDR2 SNEGSKA (reference sequence). CDR3 loop: CSGTFTDTQYF. The CDR3 DNA reads TGCAGTGGCACTTTCACAGATACGCAGTATTTT.

CDR3 sequence reads: CASSQDLQQPQHF. The CDR3 nucleotides read TGCGCCAGCAGCCAAGATCTACAGCAGCCCCAGCATTTT. This chain joins TRBV4-3 and TRBJ1-5; D uncertain. Trimming left V 0 bases short and J 7 bases short, with 7 bases between. CDR3 length: 13 amino acids. In germline, CDR1 is LGHNA, CDR2 YSLEER.

A few counts support this clone. The J gene is TRBJ2-3, the V gene TRBV10-1; the D is unclear. This CDR3 has 12 residues. CDR1 is WNHNN, CDR2 SYGVQD, per germline (reference sequence). V was shortened by 3 bases and J by 8 bases, with 9 bases between the two germline ends. DNA of the CDR3: TGCGCCAGCAGTGACGGGTTTGTTACGCAGTATTTT. This codes for CASSDGFVTQYF.

This clone was observed a few times. The V gene is TRBV5-1, the J gene TRBJ2-5; 8 bases align to TRBD1. V gave up 3 bases and J gave up 7 bases; unmatched junction bases: 8. Germline loops: CDR1 SGHRS, CDR2 YFSETQ. The CDR3 sequence is 14 residues long. CDR3 amino acids: CASSSQGAGGTQYF. DNA of the CDR3: TGCGCCAGCAGCTCGCAGGGGGCCGGGGGGACCCAGTACTTC.

This sequence joins TRBV28 and TRBJ1-4, with D unresolved. Germline V gene lookup returns CDR1 MDHEN and CDR2 SYDVKM. The CDR3 has 12 residues. V lost 7 bases, J lost 8 bases, and 11 bases lay in between. In DNA form, the CDR3 reads TGTGCCAGCATGGGCTGGATCGAAAAACTGTTTTTT. Its translation is CASMGWIEKLFF.

This chain links TRBV7-2 with TRBJ2-5; the match to TRBD1 covers 8 bases. From germline, CDR1 is SGHTA and CDR2 FQGNSA. The CDR3 sequence is 13 residues long. V shed 3 bases, J shed 4 bases, and the junction held 1 base outside the gene matches. CDR3 residues: CASSFDRGETQYF. CDR3 DNA sequence: TGTGCCAGCAGCTTCGACAGGGGAGAGACCCAGTACTTC. Filled out from reference TRBV7-2 and TRBJ2-5, the complete variable domain reads GAGVSQSPSNKVTEKGKDVELRCDPISGHTALYWYRQSLGQGLEFLIYFQGNSAPDKSGLPSDRFSAERTGGSVSTLTIQRTQQEDSAVYLCASSFDRGETQYFGPGTRLLVL.

The chain is built from TRBV5-1 and TRBJ2-2; TRBD2 aligns across 12 bases. The J segment lost 6 bases and the V segment lost 4 bases, leaving 10 bases of the junction unmatched. This CDR3 spans 17 amino acids. Per germline, CDR1 SGHRS and CDR2 YFSETQ. The CDR3 protein is CASSPPSGGAEAGELFF. The CDR3 DNA sequence: TGCGCCAGCAGCCCGCCTAGCGGGGGGGCCGAGGCCGGGGAGCTGTTTTTT.

This clone was counted only a few times. The chain carries TRBV15 and TRBJ2-4; no definite D call. The germline V and J ends were trimmed by 2 bases and 2 bases, with 10 bases remaining between them. The germline V gene encodes CDR1 LNHNV and CDR2 YYDKDF (reference sequence). The length of the CDR3 is 15 residues. In DNA, the CDR3 is TGTGCCACCAGCAGACCCGAGGAACCCAAAAACATTCAGTACTTC. This translates into CATSRPEEPKNIQYF.